This T cell receptor beta chain was sequenced for a study of Ad26.COV2.S vaccination and SARS-CoV-2 variants. Whole-study context: Administration of Ad26.COV2.S was intramuscular, either once or twice 56 days apart.

The treatment here: approximately 18 received Ad26.COV2.S at low or high dose, single or two shots; about 5 received placebo; per-sample allocation not given. Sampling took place 63 days after the first vaccine or placebo injection. From germline, CDR1 is WNHNN and CDR2 SYGVQD (reference sequence). The length of the CDR3 is 14 residues. V lost 0 bases and J 12 bases, leaving 17 bases between the germline ends. General study points: The analyses of TCR breadth and depth may have understated the size of total T cell responses.

Method: immunoSEQ multiplex PCR; TCRdb's copy keeps in-frame clones and lacks some. The sample shows about 680,000 clones, approximately 88% of them seen only once. On this clone: Its specificity is unknown.

The sequencing used peripheral blood, collected in a trial of Ad26.COV2.S vaccine versus placebo. The sequence derives from a person aged 18-65 years who received the Ad26.COV2.S COVID-19 vaccine or a placebo. V is TRBV10-1 and J is TRBJ1-1; possibly TRBD1 for D (5 bases). For the CDR3, the DNA is TGCGCCAGCAGTGAGTCGGGGGGACCTGATAAACCTTTCTTT. Translating it yields CASSESGGPDKPFF.